This T cell receptor beta chain was profiled in a study of graft-versus-host responses after intestinal transplantation. Overall study: Recipients underwent multivisceral, liver-intestinal, or isolated intestinal transplants. Anti-thymocyte globulin was used for induction in all recipients, who then took tacrolimus and steroids for about three years. Study-wide results and caveats: Early post-transplant HvG declines tracked with peak circulating GvH clone levels. Investigators detected GvH clones in recipient marrow, with some emerging earlier in ileum or blood.

The trim removed 3 bases at V and 1 base at J, leaving 15 bases unmatched. The CDR3 is made up of 20 amino acids. Germline V CDR1 and CDR2: LGHNA, YNFKEQ. Comments on this clone: Its matching antigen is unknown.

The data were produced by immunoSEQ multiplex PCR, yet TCRdb's version contains in-frame clones alone and is incomplete. This sample yields about 97,000 clones, of which around 92% are seen a single time; about 0.18% belongs to the top ten. The sample here was unstimulated CD4+ T cells sorted from spleen or lymph node cells, taken before transplant. This clonotype was obtained from a human donor who was the organ donor for an intestinal transplant. The gene calls are TRBV4-2 and TRBJ2-3, with TRBD2 matching over 11 bases. The chain's CDR3 is CASSQKLGASGGQRTDTQYF. DNA for the CDR3: TGTGCCAGCAGCCAGAAACTAGGGGCTAGCGGGGGGCAACGCACAGATACGCAGTATTTT.